The 13 T cell receptor beta chains below all came from one sample that was sequenced in a study of T cells in localized non-small cell lung cancer. TCRdb's table, derived via immunoSEQ multiplex PCR, lists solely in-frame clones and lacks some. The sample lists 900 to 1,300 clones, around 22% occurring once. Sequencing used normal lung tissue next to the tumor, obtained before any cancer treatment. The source of these receptors is a man aged 40 to 70 with stage III lung adenocarcinoma.

The V and J genes are TRBV19 and TRBJ2-1; tentatively, D is TRBD2 (5 bases). The CDR3 has 13 amino acids. The V end lost 4 bases, the J end lost 5 bases, and 9 bases lay between the germline ends. Germline loops: CDR1 LNHDA, CDR2 SQIVND (reference sequence). This CDR3 is CASSKDLNNEQFF. Here the CDR3 DNA reads TGTGCCAGTAGTAAGGACTTAAACAATGAGCAGTTCTTC.

The genes are TRBV6-8 and TRBJ2-2, with D unclear. The CDR3 totals 14 residues. V lost 5 bases and J 3 bases, leaving 10 bases between the germline ends. The germline V gene has CDR1 MNHGY and CDR2 SAAAGT. The CDR3 nucleotides are TGTGCCAGCAGTGCCCTCGGTGACACCGGGGAGCTGTTTTTT. It codes for CASSALGDTGELFF.

This clone was seen a single time. V and J are TRBV19 and TRBJ2-7, with 7 bases aligning to TRBD1. J gave up 5 bases and V 5 bases, and 9 bases lay outside the gene matches. This CDR3 is 14 amino acids long. Germline V CDR1 and CDR2: LNHDA, SQIVND (reference sequence). This CDR3 is CASSPSGGPHEQYF. DNA of the CDR3: TGTGCCAGTAGTCCCTCAGGGGGTCCCCACGAGCAGTACTTC.

This clone is labeled large. This chain connects TRBV19 to TRBJ2-7; D tentatively fits TRBD1 or TRBD2 (5 bases each). Trimming stripped 6 bases from V and 0 bases from J, with 9 bases between. Germline V gene sequence: CDR1 LNHDA, CDR2 SQIVND (reference sequence). This CDR3 has 13 amino acids. The CDR3 sequence: CASRRDGSYEQYF. In DNA, the CDR3 is TGTGCCAGTAGACGGGACGGCTCCTACGAGCAGTACTTC.

The chain combines TRBV11-3 with TRBJ2-1; 12 nucleotides align to TRBD2. The CDR3 spans 14 residues. CDR1 is SGHNT, CDR2 YENEEA, per germline. Unmatched junction bases numbered 10, after V lost 7 bases and J lost 12 bases. CDR3 sequence reads: CASTPTSGGRGQFF. The CDR3 DNA reads TGTGCCAGCACCCCAACTAGCGGGGGGAGGGGGCAGTTCTTC.

This clone was seen more than once but under ten times. The rearrangement uses TRBV10-2 and TRBJ1-5; D possibly corresponds to TRBD1 (5 bases). The CDR3 spans 14 residues. Between the trimmed V and J ends, which lost 6 bases and 0 bases, there was a span of 9 bases. Germline CDR1 WSHSY, CDR2 SAAADI. This chain's CDR3 is CASRDRTSNQPQHF. The CDR3 DNA reads TGCGCCAGCAGAGACAGAACTAGCAATCAGCCCCAGCATTTT.

This clone was observed a handful of times. This chain links TRBV7-6 with TRBJ2-7; no clear D gene. The length of the CDR3 is 14 residues. Trimming removed 5 bases from V and 1 base from J, with 12 bases in between. CDR1 and CDR2 (germline): SGHVS, FNYEAQ. The CDR3 sequence is CASSHRDWSYEQYF. CDR3 nucleotide sequence: TGTGCCAGCAGCCACCGAGACTGGTCCTACGAGCAGTACTTC. The full variable domain, with the rest looked up from reference TRBV7-6 and TRBJ2-7, is GAGVSQSPRYKVTKRGQDVALRCDPISGHVSLYWYRQALGQGPEFLTYFNYEAQQDKSGLPNDRFSAERPEGSISTLTIQRTEQRDSAMYRCASSHRDWSYEQYFGPGTRLTVT.

This clone qualifies as medium-sized. The chain has TRBV11-3 and TRBJ1-1, with 8 bases that match TRBD1. The CDR3 sequence is 15 residues long. Germline CDR1 SGHNT, CDR2 YENEEA. J gave up 4 bases and V 4 bases, and 8 bases lay outside the gene matches. This CDR3 is CASSSYDRGVTEAFF. The DNA of the CDR3 is TGTGCCAGCAGCTCGTATGACAGGGGCGTCACTGAAGCTTTCTTT. The variable domain in full, with the rest retrieved from reference TRBV11-3 and TRBJ1-1, is EAGVVQSPRYKIIEKKQPVAFWCNPISGHNTLYWYLQNLGQGPELLIRYENEEAVDDSQLPKDRFSAERLKGVDSTLKIQPAELGDSAVYLCASSSYDRGVTEAFFGQGTRLTVV.

This clone was detected a few times. V usage is TRBV9 and J usage is TRBJ2-5; 9 bases line up with TRBD1. The trim removed 5 bases at V and 5 bases at J, leaving 10 bases unmatched. The germline CDR1 and CDR2 sequences are SGDLS and YYNGEE. CDR3 size: 15 residues. The CDR3 nucleotides are TGTGCCAGCAGTACACAGGGGGCTAGAGGGGAGACCCAGTACTTC. Protein: CASSTQGARGETQYF.

The CDR3 spells CSVEEDRGRSETQYF. Written as DNA, the CDR3 is TGCAGCGTTGAAGAAGACAGGGGGCGTTCAGAGACCCAGTACTTC. This chain uses TRBV29-1 with TRBJ2-5; 10 bases align to TRBD1. The germline V gene has CDR1 SQVTM and CDR2 ANQGSEA. The CDR3 length is 15 residues. V lost 0 bases, J lost 4 bases, and 5 bases stayed unmatched.

This clone was found a few times. The rearrangement joins TRBV11-3 to TRBJ2-6; perhaps TRBD2 as D (6 bases). Trimming removed 6 bases from V and 2 bases from J, with 20 bases in between. There are 18 residues in the CDR3. Per germline, CDR1 SGHNT and CDR2 YENEEA. CDR3: CASSQDRGGITGANVLTF. CDR3 DNA: TGTGCCAGCAGTCAAGACCGGGGCGGGATAACTGGGGCCAACGTCCTGACTTTC.

The CDR3 protein is CASSPYIGELFF. The CDR3 bases are TGTGCCAGCAGTCCTTATATCGGGGAGCTGTTTTTT. The genes are TRBV27 and TRBJ2-2; the D is unclear. CDR3 length equals 12 residues. Trimming shortened V by 5 bases and J by 7 bases, and 8 bases separated the two germline ends. CDR1 and CDR2 (germline): MNHEY, SMNVEV (reference sequence).

Within the sample, this clone is large. The chain links TRBV11-3 to TRBJ2-1, with TRBD1 matching 7 bases. CDR1 is SGHNT, CDR2 YENEEA, per germline. CDR3 length: 14 residues. Trimming at V came to 5 bases and at J to 5 bases, leaving 6 bases not matched to a gene. The CDR3 here is CASSVWDRDNEQFF. CDR3 in DNA: TGTGCCAGCAGCGTATGGGACAGAGACAATGAGCAGTTCTTC.